These 23 T cell receptor beta chains share one sample of origin, sequenced in a study of shared clonotypes between healthy human individuals. CD45RO-negative cells were positively selected for CCR7, leaving out terminally differentiated effector memory CD45RA+ cells. Data came from immunoSEQ multiplex PCR; TCRdb stores just in-frame clones and leaves some out. This table has about 820,000 clones, more than 85% appearing once. Sequencing used naive CD8+ T cells sorted from blood. All receptors derive from a man aged 30 to 39 in good health.

CDR3 DNA: TGTGCCAGCAGCCCCGGGAGTGAGCAGTTCTTC. It translates to CASSPGSEQFF. The chain is built from TRBV4-2 and TRBJ2-1, with a possible D match to TRBD2 (6 bases). The CDR3 contains 11 residues. Deletions cut 4 bases from V and 9 bases from J, with 7 bases between. The germline V gene has CDR1 LGHNA and CDR2 YNFKEQ.

V usage is TRBV30 and J usage is TRBJ2-1; D is possibly TRBD2 (6 bases). V was clipped by 1 base and J by 2 bases, with 12 bases between them. The CDR3 totals 15 residues. Per germline, CDR1 GTSNPN and CDR2 SVGIG (reference sequence). The CDR3, as DNA: TGTGCCTGGAGTGACCAAGGAGGGCCCTACAATGAGCAGTTCTTC. Its protein product is CAWSDQGGPYNEQFF.

The chain recombines TRBV29-1 with TRBJ2-7; the D is unclear. Germline values: CDR1 SQVTM, CDR2 ANQGSEA. The CDR3 has 11 amino acids. Deletions cut 0 bases from V and 1 base from J, with 1 base between. The CDR3 bases are TGCAGCGTTGAAGAATCCTACGAGCAGTACTTC. It encodes CSVEESYEQYF.

The rearrangement links TRBV30 to TRBJ1-1, with a tentative D call TRBD1 (5 bases). The CDR3 runs 12 residues. Germline V gene lookup returns CDR1 GTSNPN and CDR2 SVGIG (reference sequence). V lost 6 bases and J lost 1, with 9 bases in between. The DNA of the CDR3 is TGTGCCTGTCAGGGCGCGAACACTGAAGCTTTCTTT. Translation: CACQGANTEAFF. Together with reference TRBV30 and TRBJ1-1, the CDR3 gives the full variable domain: SQTIHQWPATLVQPVGSPLSLECTVEGTSNPNLYWYRQAAGRGLQLLFYSVGIGQISSEVPQNLSASRPQDRQFILSSKKLLLSDSGFYLCACQGANTEAFFGQGTRLTVV.

This chain uses TRBV6-1 with TRBJ2-7; D gene uncertain. The CDR3 has 14 residues. The germline V and J ends were trimmed by 6 bases and 2 bases, with 14 bases remaining between them. CDR1 MNHNS and CDR2 SASEGT come from the germline V gene. Here the CDR3 reads CASRVESGPYEQYF. For the CDR3, the DNA is TGTGCCAGCAGAGTGGAGTCTGGGCCCTACGAGCAGTACTTC.

This clone turned up a few times. The genes are TRBV27 and TRBJ2-2, with 8 bases aligning to TRBD2. Per germline, CDR1 MNHEY and CDR2 SMNVEV (reference sequence). This CDR3 region has 17 residues. The ends lost 5 bases at V and 7 bases at J; junction bases unmatched: 15. The DNA of the CDR3 is TGTGCCAGCAGTCCTCCTCCATGGACTAGCCGTGACGGGGAGCTGTTTTTT. Translation: CASSPPPWTSRDGELFF.

This chain uses TRBV29-1 with TRBJ2-1, with 13 nucleotides matching TRBD2. CDR3 size: 12 residues. V dropped 7 bases and J dropped 15; count of bases not matched to a gene: 9. Germline-derived CDR1 and CDR2 are SQVTM and ANQGSEA. In nucleotides, the CDR3 is TGCAGCGCCAACGGACTAGCGGGAGATATGTTCTTC. It specifies CSANGLAGDMFF.

This clone was picked up a small number of times. This chain uses TRBV6-1 with TRBJ2-7; the D gene is possibly TRBD1 (5 bases). The CDR3 totals 14 residues. V shed 2 bases and J shed 0 bases, with 8 bases lying between them. Germline V gene sequence: CDR1 MNHNS, CDR2 SASEGT. CDR3 amino acids: CASSEYDSSYEQYF. CDR3 bases: TGTGCCAGCAGTGAATACGACAGCTCCTACGAGCAGTACTTC.

This clone came up once. The CDR3 DNA follows: TGCGCCAGCAGCCGGGAGACCGGGACTAGCTTCCACACCGGGGAGCTGTTTTTT. This translates into CASSRETGTSFHTGELFF. The chain employs TRBV4-3 and TRBJ2-2, with 9 bases lining up with TRBD2. The J segment lost 3 bases and the V segment lost 4 bases, leaving 12 bases of the junction unmatched. This CDR3 is built from 18 residues. CDR1 and CDR2 (germline): LGHNA, YSLEER.

Here the CDR3 DNA reads TGTGCCAGCAGCTTGGGGGACAGCACCTACGAGCAGTACTTC. This encodes CASSLGDSTYEQYF. The chain recombines TRBV5-4 with TRBJ2-7, with 7 bases identical to TRBD1. Germline CDR1 SGHNT, CDR2 YYREEE (reference sequence). J was trimmed by 2 bases and V by 0 bases; bases with no gene match: 2. There are 14 residues in the CDR3.

The chain recombines TRBV7-9 with TRBJ2-1; the D call may be TRBD1 or TRBD2 (5 bases each). The CDR3 runs to 16 residues. Trimming left V 5 bases short and J 7 bases short, with 21 bases between. CDR1 SEHNR and CDR2 FQNEAQ come from the germline V gene (reference sequence). The DNA of the CDR3 is TGTGCCAGCAGCGGGAGCTGGCAGGGAACGGGAAATGAGCAGTTCTTC. It encodes CASSGSWQGTGNEQFF.

This clone was observed a handful of times. The sample contains more than one DNA sequence encoding this CDR3. The chain links TRBV27 to TRBJ1-2; 7 bases line up with TRBD1. Germline trimming cut 2 bases from V and 0 bases from J; bases unmatched to any gene: 0. This CDR3 is 14 amino acids long. Germline CDR1 reads MNHEY; CDR2 reads SMNVEV (reference sequence). DNA for the CDR3: TGTGCCAGCAGTTTAGACAGGGCTAACTATGGCTACACCTTC. Amino acids: CASSLDRANYGYTF.

V is TRBV19 and J is TRBJ2-3; 9 bases line up with TRBD1. The V gene end was trimmed by 5 bases and the J gene end by 3 bases; junction bases not matched to a gene: 12. Germline-derived CDR1 and CDR2 are LNHDA and SQIVND (reference sequence). CDR3 length: 17 amino acids. The CDR3 loop is CASSRAGQGFWTDTQYF. The CDR3 bases are TGTGCCAGTAGTCGTGCGGGACAGGGATTTTGGACAGATACGCAGTATTTT. The full variable domain, with the rest looked up from reference TRBV19 and TRBJ2-3, is DGGITQSPKYLFRKEGQNVTLSCEQNLNHDAMYWYRQDPGQGLRLIYYSQIVNDFQKGDIAEGYSVSREKKESFPLTVTSAQKNPTAFYLCASSRAGQGFWTDTQYFGPGTRLTVL.

In DNA, the CDR3 is TGTGCCAGCGGCTGGACAGGGGGAATATATTTT. It codes for CASGWTGGIYF. The chain has TRBV27 and TRBJ1-3; 10 nucleotides line up with TRBD1. V was clipped by 8 bases and J by 13 bases; unmatched bases: 5. The CDR3 consists of 11 residues. Germline CDR1 reads MNHEY; CDR2 reads SMNVEV (reference sequence).

In DNA, the CDR3 is TGTGCCAGCGGAGCAAGGACAGGGAGATACAATGAGCAGTTCTTC. Protein sequence: CASGARTGRYNEQFF. The chain has TRBV25-1 and TRBJ2-1; 8 bases are shared with TRBD1. J was trimmed by 4 bases and V by 8 bases; bases with no gene match: 10. Germline V gene sequence: CDR1 MGHDK, CDR2 SYGVNS. The CDR3 is 15 amino acids. The full variable domain, its missing parts supplied by reference TRBV25-1 and TRBJ2-1, is EADIYQTPRYLVIGTGKKITLECSQTMGHDKMYWYQQDPGMELHLIHYSYGVNSTEKGDLSSESTVSRIRTEHFPLTLESARPSHTSQYLCASGARTGRYNEQFFGPGTRLTVL.

This chain links TRBV7-9 with TRBJ1-5, with a weak D call TRBD1 (6 bases). The V and J ends lost 1 base and 0 bases respectively, with 10 bases between them. The CDR3 consists of 16 residues. The V gene's germline CDR1 is SEHNR and CDR2 FQNEAQ (reference sequence). As DNA, the CDR3 is TGTGCCAGCAGCTTAGTGGGGGGCTATAGCAATCAGCCCCAGCATTTT. Translating gives CASSLVGGYSNQPQHF.

This clone was seen a single time. The chain couples TRBV4-1 to TRBJ2-2; possibly TRBD1 or TRBD2 for D (5 bases each). Germline V gene data show CDR1 as MGHRA and CDR2 as YSYEKL. The V and J ends lost 3 bases and 0 bases respectively, with 8 bases between them. This CDR3 spans 15 amino acids. The CDR3 DNA reads TGCGCCAGCAGCCAGGGACCCACGAACACCGGGGAGCTGTTTTTT. Translation gives CASSQGPTNTGELFF.

In DNA, the CDR3 is TGTGCCAGCTGGGGGGGAAACACTGAAGCTTTCTTT. Translated, it gives CASWGGNTEAFF. The J gene is TRBJ1-1, the V gene TRBV27; TRBD1 is a possible D gene (5 bases). Trimming took 8 bases from V and 2 from J, leaving 9 bases between them. The germline V gene has CDR1 MNHEY and CDR2 SMNVEV (reference sequence). The CDR3 contains 12 residues.

The chain joins TRBV7-6 to TRBJ2-3; 11 nucleotides agree with TRBD1. The trim removed 0 bases at V and 1 base at J, leaving 6 bases unmatched. Germline V gives CDR1 SGHVS, CDR2 FNYEAQ. The CDR3 length is 18 residues. The CDR3, as DNA: TGTGCCAGCAGCTTAGCTCCGGGGACAGGGGGAGGCACAGATACGCAGTATTTT. This codes for CASSLAPGTGGGTDTQYF. Combining the CDR3 with reference TRBV7-6 and TRBJ2-3 gives the whole variable domain GAGVSQSPRYKVTKRGQDVALRCDPISGHVSLYWYRQALGQGPEFLTYFNYEAQQDKSGLPNDRFSAERPEGSISTLTIQRTEQRDSAMYRCASSLAPGTGGGTDTQYFGPGTRLTVL.

This clone has a single count. V is TRBV7-2 and J is TRBJ2-3; D uncertain. V gave up 2 bases and J gave up 2 bases, with 8 bases separating them. The CDR3 sequence is 14 residues long. The germline V gene has CDR1 SGHTA and CDR2 FQGNSA. Here the CDR3 DNA reads TGTGCCAGCAGCTTACTGGGAACCACAGATACGCAGTATTTT. As protein: CASSLLGTTDTQYF. Full variable domain (rest looked up from reference TRBV7-2 and TRBJ2-3): GAGVSQSPSNKVTEKGKDVELRCDPISGHTALYWYRQSLGQGLEFLIYFQGNSAPDKSGLPSDRFSAERTGGSVSTLTIQRTQQEDSAVYLCASSLLGTTDTQYFGPGTRLTVL.

This chain uses TRBV7-2 with TRBJ1-5; D is perhaps TRBD1 (5 bases). The CDR3 totals 15 residues. The V gene lost 1 base and the J gene lost 6 bases, with 13 bases spanning the gap. CDR1 is SGHTA, CDR2 FQGNSA, per germline. The CDR3 nucleotides read TGTGCCAGCAGCTTAGATTGGGGGTCGGGTCAGCCCCAGCATTTT. Protein product: CASSLDWGSGQPQHF.

J is TRBJ2-3 and V is TRBV9; TRBD1 aligns across 9 bases. The length of the CDR3 is 14 residues. Germline V gene lookup returns CDR1 SGDLS and CDR2 YYNGEE. V trimming: 3 bases; J trimming: 3 bases; junction bases outside the gene matches: 2. The CDR3 DNA is TGTGCCAGCAGCGCCGACAGGGGGACAGATACGCAGTATTTT. Translating it yields CASSADRGTDTQYF.

V is TRBV27 and J is TRBJ2-1, with unresolved D. CDR1 and CDR2 from the germline V gene are MNHEY and SMNVEV (reference sequence). CDR3 length equals 13 residues. Trimming took 2 bases from V and 5 from J, leaving 7 bases between them. This CDR3 is CASSLNGNNEQFF. The CDR3 nucleotides read TGTGCCAGCAGTTTAAACGGAAACAATGAGCAGTTCTTC.